Listed here are 28 T cell receptor beta chains from one sample, sequenced in a study of STAT5B mutations in CD4+ large granular lymphocyte leukemia. The assay was immunoSEQ multiplex PCR, and TCRdb's table has in-frame clones only and misses some. The profile shows around 30,000 clones, less than 85% of them singletons. The sequenced sample was CD4+ T cells from blood buffy coats. These TCRs come from a human donor in good health.

The CDR3 DNA follows: TGTGCCAGCAGCGAAAAAGCGTCTAGGGGGGGCTTAGAGACCCAGTACTTC. Translating gives CASSEKASRGGLETQYF. The chain uses TRBV7-6 and TRBJ2-5; perhaps TRBD2 as D (7 bases). The germline gives CDR1 SGHVS, CDR2 FNYEAQ. V was shortened by 5 bases and J by 4 bases, with 23 bases between the two germline ends. The CDR3 loop spans 17 amino acids.

V and J are TRBV7-2 and TRBJ2-7; unclear D gene. CDR1 and CDR2 (germline): SGHTA, FQGNSA. Trimming cost V 2 bases and J 2 bases, with 7 bases left between them. This CDR3 has 13 residues. The CDR3, as DNA: TGTGCCAGCAGCTTACAGGTGACCTACGAGCAGTACTTC. This codes for CASSLQVTYEQYF.

The chain has TRBV9 and TRBJ2-7; TRBD2 matches at 9 bases. CDR3 size: 16 residues. J gave up 0 bases and V 4 bases, and 8 bases lay outside the gene matches. The V gene's germline CDR1 is SGDLS and CDR2 YYNGEE. Here the CDR3 reads CASSPRLAASSYEQYF. In DNA, the CDR3 is TGTGCCAGCAGCCCGAGACTAGCGGCCAGCTCCTACGAGCAGTACTTC.

The chain recombines TRBV18 with TRBJ2-7; the match to TRBD2 covers 9 bases. The junction had 9 bases not matched to a gene; V was cut back by 3 bases and J by 6 bases. This CDR3 has 15 amino acids. Germline V gene data show CDR1 as KGHSH and CDR2 as LQKENI. The CDR3 here is CASSPIAGDVSEQYF. The CDR3 nucleotides are TGTGCCAGCTCACCCATAGCGGGAGATGTCTCCGAGCAGTACTTC.

This chain connects TRBV18 to TRBJ1-4; maybe TRBD1 (5 bases). Germline assignment: CDR1 KGHSH and CDR2 LQKENI. The CDR3 length is 15 residues. V gave up 6 bases and J gave up 8 bases, with 19 bases separating them. The chain's CDR3 is CASSQDSHWGEKLFF. In nucleotides, the CDR3 is TGTGCCAGCTCTCAGGACTCTCACTGGGGGGAAAAACTGTTTTTT. Combining the CDR3 with reference TRBV18 and TRBJ1-4 gives the whole variable domain NAGVMQNPRHLVRRRGQEARLRCSPMKGHSHVYWYRQLPEEGLKFMVYLQKENIIDESGMPKERFSAEFPKEGPSILRIQQVVRGDSAAYFCASSQDSHWGEKLFFGSGTQLSVL.

This chain joins TRBV6-4 and TRBJ2-1; the match to TRBD1 covers 10 bases. The CDR3 is 14 residues long. Germline CDR1 MRHNA, CDR2 SNTAGT. V shed 5 bases, J shed 7 bases, and the junction held 5 bases outside the gene matches. For the CDR3, the DNA is TGTGCCAGCAGTCTACGGGACAGGGGAAATGAGCAGTTCTTC. Its protein is CASSLRDRGNEQFF.

The chain uses TRBV30 and TRBJ2-4; no clear D. The V end lost 4 bases, the J end lost 6 bases, and 10 bases lay between the germline ends. Germline CDR1 GTSNPN, CDR2 SVGIG (reference sequence). The CDR3 is made up of 12 amino acids. In DNA, the CDR3 is TGTGCCTGGAACCCCCGAGGAAACATTCAGTACTTC. Amino acids: CAWNPRGNIQYF. Supplemented by reference TRBV30 and TRBJ2-4, the full variable domain reads SQTIHQWPATLVQPVGSPLSLECTVEGTSNPNLYWYRQAAGRGLQLLFYSVGIGQISSEVPQNLSASRPQDRQFILSSKKLLLSDSGFYLCAWNPRGNIQYFGAGTRLSVL.

V usage is TRBV10-3 and J usage is TRBJ2-3; 7 bases are shared with TRBD2. Germline trimming cut 5 bases from V and 2 bases from J; bases unmatched to any gene: 4. This CDR3 has 14 residues. CDR1 and CDR2 (germline): ENHRY, SYGVKD. This chain's CDR3 is CAISQSGATDTQYF. DNA of the CDR3: TGTGCCATCAGTCAAAGCGGGGCCACAGATACGCAGTATTTT.

The V call is TRBV2, the J call TRBJ2-1, with D perhaps TRBD2 (5 bases). In germline, CDR1 is SNHLY, CDR2 FYNNEI. The CDR3 has 13 amino acids. V shed 6 bases and J shed 2 bases, with 8 bases lying between them. CDR3 in amino acids: CASSSGTYNEQFF. CDR3 DNA sequence: TGTGCCAGCAGCAGCGGTACCTACAATGAGCAGTTCTTC.

Comment on this clone: One end of the junction varies from germline; a read error may be responsible. The sample carries other DNA sequences with the same CDR3. The V call is TRBV9, the J call TRBJ2-5; 8 bases are a match to TRBD1. This CDR3 is 15 amino acids long. Germline CDR1 and CDR2: SGDLS and YYNGEE. CDR3 protein: CASSVGGTGQETQYF. In nucleotides, the CDR3 is TGTGCTAGCAGCGTAGGGGGGACAGGCCAAGAGACCCAGTACTTC.

The chain couples TRBV19 to TRBJ1-6; D ambiguous. CDR3 length: 13 residues. V was clipped by 7 bases and J by 9 bases, with 13 bases between them. Per the germline V gene, CDR1 is LNHDA and CDR2 is SQIVND (reference sequence). CDR3 in amino acids: CASNRQEGSPLHF. As DNA, the CDR3 is TGTGCCAGTAACCGGCAGGAAGGTTCACCCCTCCACTTT.

V gene TRBV10-1 combines with J gene TRBJ2-1; TRBD2 aligns across 9 bases. The germline V gene has CDR1 WNHNN and CDR2 SYGVQD (reference sequence). The length of the CDR3 is 15 residues. The ends lost 7 bases at V and 1 base at J; junction bases unmatched: 5. CDR3 sequence (DNA): TGCGCCAGCAACTTAGGACTAGCGTCCTACAATGAGCAGTTCTTC. Translating it yields CASNLGLASYNEQFF.

V and J are TRBV18 and TRBJ2-7, with a possible D match to TRBD1 (5 bases). Looked up from germline, CDR1 is KGHSH and CDR2 is LQKENI. This CDR3 is built from 15 residues. V gave up 5 bases and J gave up 0 bases, with 14 bases separating them. CDR3 amino acids: CASSANRRFSYEQYF. CDR3 sequence (DNA): TGTGCCAGCTCAGCGAACAGGCGCTTCTCCTACGAGCAGTACTTC.

V usage is TRBV7-2 and J usage is TRBJ2-7, with D unresolved. Germline V CDR1 and CDR2: SGHTA, FQGNSA. This CDR3 contains 15 residues. Trimming cost V 1 base and J 2 bases, with 12 bases left between them. CDR3 nucleotides: TGTGCCAGCAGCTTAGGACCAAACAGAGCCTACGAGCAGTACTTC. Residues: CASSLGPNRAYEQYF.

This chain links TRBV9 with TRBJ2-5; 10 bases are a match to TRBD1. The CDR3 loop spans 15 amino acids. In germline, CDR1 is SGDLS, CDR2 YYNGEE. The ends lost 4 bases at V and 5 bases at J; junction bases unmatched: 8. CDR3 sequence reads: CASSPPGQGTETQYF. The CDR3 DNA reads as TGTGCCAGCAGCCCACCGGGACAGGGGACGGAGACCCAGTACTTC.

This clone occurred a few times. The V and J genes are TRBV18 and TRBJ1-1, with TRBD1 matching over 8 bases. The V and J ends lost 6 bases and 0 bases, in that order; junction bases with no gene match: 3. The CDR3 is made up of 14 amino acids. Germline-derived CDR1 and CDR2 are KGHSH and LQKENI. As DNA, the CDR3 is TGTGCCAGCTCGAGACAGGGGATGAACACTGAAGCTTTCTTT. It encodes CASSRQGMNTEAFF.

V is TRBV10-3 and J is TRBJ1-6; D not resolved. Germline V gene sequence: CDR1 ENHRY, CDR2 SYGVKD. This CDR3 contains 14 residues. The V gene lost 3 bases and the J gene lost 9 bases, with 12 bases spanning the gap. This CDR3 reads CAISEFLGSSPLHF. The CDR3 region has the DNA TGTGCCATCAGTGAATTTTTGGGGAGTTCACCCCTCCACTTT.

The V call is TRBV14, the J call TRBJ2-1; TRBD2 matches at 7 bases. The CDR3 covers 18 residues. The J segment lost 0 bases and the V segment lost 3 bases, leaving 11 bases of the junction unmatched. Germline V gene data show CDR1 as SGHDN and CDR2 as FVKESK. The chain's CDR3 is CASSQIRGSGGSYNEQFF. The DNA for the CDR3 is TGTGCCAGCAGCCAGATACGGGGATCGGGGGGCTCCTACAATGAGCAGTTCTTC.

The chain has TRBV19 and TRBJ2-3; possibly TRBD1 for D (6 bases). The length of the CDR3 is 13 residues. Germline-derived CDR1 and CDR2 are LNHDA and SQIVND (reference sequence). V was shortened by 3 bases and J by 5 bases, with 9 bases between the two germline ends. The CDR3 DNA follows: TGTGCCAGTAGTATTCAGGGGTTAGATACGCAGTATTTT. Encoded protein: CASSIQGLDTQYF. Based on the CDR3 plus reference TRBV19 and TRBJ2-3, the full variable domain is DGGITQSPKYLFRKEGQNVTLSCEQNLNHDAMYWYRQDPGQGLRLIYYSQIVNDFQKGDIAEGYSVSREKKESFPLTVTSAQKNPTAFYLCASSIQGLDTQYFGPGTRLTVL.

The chain recombines TRBV6-5 with TRBJ2-3, with 7 bases matching TRBD2. Germline CDR1 and CDR2: MNHEY and SVGAGI. V shed 2 bases, J shed 1 base, and the junction held 6 bases outside the gene matches. CDR3 size: 16 residues. The CDR3, as DNA: TGTGCCAGCAGTTACGGGAGGGTTGTCCGCACAGATACGCAGTATTTT. Amino acids: CASSYGRVVRTDTQYF.

The chain recombines TRBV7-2 with TRBJ2-3; D gene ambiguous. This CDR3 is 14 amino acids long. Trimming removed 4 bases at V and 0 bases at J, with 8 bases between. Germline CDR1 SGHTA, CDR2 FQGNSA. The CDR3 is CASSSRRSTDTQYF. The CDR3 nucleotides are TGTGCCAGCAGCTCACGACGGAGCACAGATACGCAGTATTTT.

This clone was detected only once. The chain joins TRBV7-2 to TRBJ1-2; 7 nucleotides agree with TRBD1. The V gene's germline CDR1 is SGHTA and CDR2 FQGNSA. CDR3 length: 16 amino acids. Germline trimming cut 4 bases from V and 2 bases from J; bases unmatched to any gene: 10. CDR3 in DNA: TGTGCCAGCAGCTCGGGAGGGGGCAGGGCAAACTATGGCTACACCTTC. Protein: CASSSGGGRANYGYTF.

The rearrangement links TRBV7-8 to TRBJ1-2, with 9 positions matching TRBD1. Trimming at V came to 6 bases and at J to 8 bases, leaving 7 bases not matched to a gene. The CDR3 spans 13 residues. The germline V gene encodes CDR1 SGHVS and CDR2 FQNEAQ. Here the CDR3 reads CASSQQGAGGYTF. CDR3 in DNA: TGTGCCAGCAGTCAACAGGGGGCTGGAGGCTACACCTTC. The full variable domain, in which reference TRBV7-8 and TRBJ1-2 provide the parts outside the CDR3, is GAGVSQSPRYKVAKRGQDVALRCDPISGHVSLFWYQQALGQGPEFLTYFQNEAQLDKSGLPSDRFFAERPEGSVSTLKIQRTQQEDSAVYLCASSQQGAGGYTFGSGTRLTVV.

The chain has TRBV5-4 and TRBJ2-5; maybe TRBD1 (6 bases). Per germline, CDR1 SGHNT and CDR2 YYREEE (reference sequence). There are 16 residues in the CDR3. With 0 bases removed from V and 3 bases from J, the gap between germline ends came to 15 bases. Written as DNA, the CDR3 is TGTGCCAGCAGCTTGGCGAGGGGGTTGCGGAAAGAGACCCAGTACTTC. It specifies CASSLARGLRKETQYF.

This sequence joins TRBV7-3 and TRBJ2-7; 7 nucleotides line up with TRBD2. The CDR3 is 15 residues long. CDR1 is SGHTA and CDR2 is FQGTGA in the germline V gene. The J segment lost 1 base and the V segment lost 2 bases, leaving 5 bases of the junction unmatched. The CDR3 coding sequence is TGTGCCAGCAGCTTACTGAGCGGGGCGTCCTACGAGCAGTACTTC. Protein: CASSLLSGASYEQYF.

The chain couples TRBV4-1 to TRBJ2-7; D uncertain. The CDR3 loop spans 16 amino acids. V lost 0 bases and J lost 3, with 15 bases in between. Germline V gene lookup returns CDR1 MGHRA and CDR2 YSYEKL. The CDR3 is CASSQDSLLGIYEQYF. The CDR3 DNA reads as TGCGCCAGCAGCCAAGATAGTTTGTTGGGGATCTACGAGCAGTACTTC.

This chain joins TRBV6-6 and TRBJ1-5, with unresolved D. The CDR3 has 14 residues. Germline V gene data show CDR1 as MNHNY and CDR2 as SVGAGI (reference sequence). V gave up 8 bases and J gave up 3 bases, with 14 bases separating them. The CDR3 DNA sequence: TGTGCCAGCGTCTCCGACGGGCCCAATCAGCCCCAGCATTTT. Translating it yields CASVSDGPNQPQHF.

This clone was seen a few times. The gene calls are TRBV9 and TRBJ2-2; D might be TRBD1 (6 bases). This CDR3 has 15 residues. V lost 4 bases, J lost 0 bases, and 10 bases lay in between. Germline V lookup: CDR1 SGDLS, CDR2 YYNGEE. The chain's CDR3 is CASSPRTANTGELFF. CDR3 nucleotides: TGTGCCAGCAGCCCCCGGACAGCGAACACCGGGGAGCTGTTTTTT.